This T cell receptor beta chain was retrieved from a study of OX40 agonist ivuxolimab in advanced cancers. Germline CDR1 is SGHRS and CDR2 is YFSETQ. CDR3 length: 14 residues. V was pared by 5 bases and J by 1 base, with 3 bases of the junction left unmatched. The table came from immunoSEQ multiplex PCR; TCRdb's copy has only in-frame clones and leaves some out. The data hold around 70,000 clones, with around four fifths observed a single time. The sample consisted of CD4+ or CD8+ T cells sorted from blood, taken in a trial of the OX40 agonist ivuxolimab. This receptor was obtained from an adult with an advanced solid tumor such as melanoma, head and neck, liver or kidney cancer. This chain connects TRBV5-1 to TRBJ2-3; 8 bases fit TRBD1. CDR3 sequence: CASSYRGGTDTQYF. For the CDR3, the DNA is TGCGCCAGCAGTTACAGGGGGGGCACAGATACGCAGTATTTT.